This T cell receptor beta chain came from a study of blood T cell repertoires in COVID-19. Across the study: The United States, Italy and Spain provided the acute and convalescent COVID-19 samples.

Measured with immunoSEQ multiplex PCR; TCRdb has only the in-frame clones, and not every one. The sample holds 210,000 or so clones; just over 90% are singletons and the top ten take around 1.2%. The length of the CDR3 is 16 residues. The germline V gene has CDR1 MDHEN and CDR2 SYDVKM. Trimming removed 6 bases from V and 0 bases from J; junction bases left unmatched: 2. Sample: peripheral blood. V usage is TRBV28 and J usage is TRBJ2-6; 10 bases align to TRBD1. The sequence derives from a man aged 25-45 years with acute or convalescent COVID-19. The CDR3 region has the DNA TGTGCCAGCAGGGGACAGGGGATCTCTGGGGCCAACGTCCTGACTTTC. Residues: CASRGQGISGANVLTF.